This T cell receptor (beta chain) was identified in a study of response to subunit inactivated influenza vaccine. Study-level findings and limits: Each seasonal influenza vaccination recruits few new T cells, the authors suggested.

This clonotype was observed a few times. The antigen is undetermined. TCRdb reprocessed the RT-PCR reads via MiXCR and lists one record per CDR3 protein. The table records approximately 730,000 distinct CDR3 sequences, roughly 13% of them present only once. This clonotype originated in a man aged 50-60 years who received an inactivated influenza vaccine. The sample in question was PBMCs from blood, obtained about 14 days before vaccination.

The CDR3 region has the DNA TGTGCCAGCAGTTTTGGTCACCAGAACACCGGGGAGCTGTTTTTT. Its protein is CASSFGHQNTGELFF. The chain uses TRBV12-3 or TRBV12-4 and TRBJ2-2; D gene ambiguous. The CDR3 extends over 15 amino acids. V dropped 3 bases and J dropped 1 base, with 9 bases sitting between them.